Each of the 14 T cell receptor beta chains below was sequenced from the same sample in a study of blood T cells in healthy people across ages. Next came a second PCR, run for about 7 to 11 cycles, which used a sample-barcoded 5' primer along with a J-beta primer mix. TCRdb reanalysed the 5' RACE reads using MiXCR and keeps one entry per CDR3 protein. The sample shows some 700,000 distinct CDR3 sequences, 22% of them seen only once. The specimen sequenced was blood. The receptor source for this set is a man between 65 and 79 years old in good health.

The chain combines TRBV5-1 with TRBJ1-6, with D uncertain. The length of the CDR3 is 15 residues. V was clipped by 4 bases and J by 7 bases, with 15 bases between them. Germline CDR1 reads SGHRS; CDR2 reads YFSETQ. CDR3 nucleotides: TGCGCCAGCAGCAATATTCCGGGGAGGAATTCACCCCTCCACTTT. Its translation: CASSNIPGRNSPLHF.

This chain links TRBV5-1 with TRBJ1-3; unclear D gene. This CDR3 comprises 15 residues. CDR1 is SGHRS, CDR2 YFSETQ, per germline. V was clipped by 4 bases and J by 0 bases, with 11 bases between them. The CDR3, as DNA: TGCGCCAGCAGCGAAGGGTTGAGCTCTGGAAACACCATATATTTT. Its translation: CASSEGLSSGNTIYF. The full variable domain, with the rest looked up from reference TRBV5-1 and TRBJ1-3, is KAGVTQTPRYLIKTRGQQVTLSCSPISGHRSVSWYQQTPGQGLQFLFEYFSETQRNKGNFPGRFSGRQFSNSRSEMNVSTLELGDSALYLCASSEGLSSGNTIYFGEGSWLTVV.

The chain couples TRBV6-1 to TRBJ1-6; D is unresolved. The CDR3 length is 13 residues. Deletions cut 2 bases from V and 8 bases from J, with 7 bases between. From germline, CDR1 is MNHNS and CDR2 SASEGT. CDR3 sequence: CASSETWDSPLHF. CDR3 DNA sequence: TGTGCCAGCAGTGAAACCTGGGATTCACCCCTCCACTTT.

This clonotype was observed a few times. The chain uses TRBV5-1 and TRBJ2-3; D uncertain. Trimming took off 1 base at V and 0 bases at J, with 9 bases between the two ends. Germline values: CDR1 SGHRS, CDR2 YFSETQ. This CDR3 is 15 amino acids long. The CDR3 coding sequence is TGCGCCAGCAGCTTGAGGTCGGCTAGCACAGATACGCAGTATTTT. Protein product: CASSLRSASTDTQYF.

This clonotype occurred a few times. V and J are TRBV28 and TRBJ2-1; D call uncertain. V gave up 3 bases and J gave up 1 base, with 10 bases separating them. CDR3 length: 15 residues. Germline loops: CDR1 MDHEN, CDR2 SYDVKM. The CDR3 DNA follows: TGTGCCAGCAGTTTTGGTAGTTGGTCCTACAATGAGCAGTTCTTC. Translated, it gives CASSFGSWSYNEQFF.

The chain is built from TRBV29-1 and TRBJ2-1; the D is unclear. The V end lost 1 base, the J end lost 5 bases, and 9 bases lay between the germline ends. The CDR3 has 13 amino acids. Germline V CDR1 and CDR2: SQVTM, ANQGSEA. CDR3 sequence reads: CSVEVGSNNEQFF. As DNA, the CDR3 is TGCAGCGTTGAAGTCGGTTCTAACAATGAGCAGTTCTTC.

The table lists this clonotype with a few counts. The chain is built from TRBV7-9 and TRBJ2-7; D uncertain. CDR1 and CDR2 from the germline V gene are SEHNR and FQNEAQ (reference sequence). With 4 bases removed from V and 3 bases from J, the gap between germline ends came to 13 bases. The CDR3 totals 14 residues. This chain's CDR3 is CASSSWVPDYEQYF. The CDR3 nucleotides are TGTGCCAGCAGCTCCTGGGTGCCGGACTACGAGCAGTACTTC. The full variable domain, completed using reference TRBV7-9 and TRBJ2-7, is DTGVSQNPRHKITKRGQNVTFRCDPISEHNRLYWYRQTLGQGPEFLTYFQNEAQLEKSRLLSDRFSAERPKGSFSTLEIQRTEQGDSAMYLCASSSWVPDYEQYFGPGTRLTVT.

V is TRBV5-1 and J is TRBJ2-3; D might be TRBD1 (6 bases). V was shortened by 0 bases and J by 3 bases, with 14 bases between the two germline ends. This CDR3 spans 16 amino acids. CDR1 SGHRS and CDR2 YFSETQ come from the germline V gene. CDR3 DNA: TGCGCCAGCAGCTTGGACGGTAGGCAGGGGACAGATACGCAGTATTTT. Protein sequence: CASSLDGRQGTDTQYF.

This clonotype showed up just a few times. The DNA for the CDR3 is TGTGCCAGCAGTCCACGCAGGGGAAATGAGCAGTTCTTC. Encoded protein: CASSPRRGNEQFF. V is TRBV12-3 or TRBV12-4 and J is TRBJ2-1, with D tentatively TRBD1 (6 bases). This CDR3 contains 13 residues. The V gene lost 5 bases and the J gene lost 7 bases, with 12 bases spanning the gap.

As regards this clonotype: The junction does not match germline at one end; this may be a read error. The chain carries TRBV18 and TRBJ2-1, with 7 bases lining up with TRBD1. Judging by the DNA end, TRBJ2-5 fits better; the J call may be wrong. Germline V lookup: CDR1 KGHSH, CDR2 LQKENI. This CDR3 has 16 amino acids. CDR3 sequence reads: CASSPGTARGQEAQYF. As DNA, the CDR3 is TGTGCCAGCTCACCCGGGACAGCAAGGGGGCAAGAGGCCCAGTACTTC.

This clonotype was observed a handful of times. The V and J genes are TRBV14 and TRBJ2-3; D uncertain. Between the trimmed V and J ends, which lost 0 bases and 4 bases, there was a span of 8 bases. The CDR3 has 14 amino acids. Germline V gene sequence: CDR1 SGHDN, CDR2 FVKESK. CDR3 nucleotide sequence: TGTGCCAGCAGCCAAGATCTCCCCCCAGATACGCAGTATTTT. Residues: CASSQDLPPDTQYF. The full variable domain, with the rest looked up from reference TRBV14 and TRBJ2-3, is EAGVTQFPSHSVIEKGQTVTLRCDPISGHDNLYWYRRVMGKEIKFLLHFVKESKQDESGMPNNRFLAERTGGTYSTLKVQPAELEDSGVYFCASSQDLPPDTQYFGPGTRLTVL.

V and J are TRBV11-2 and TRBJ2-1; D possibly corresponds to TRBD2 (6 bases). The V end was cut by 4 bases, the J end by 0 bases, with 13 bases between. Germline V gene data show CDR1 as SGHAT and CDR2 as FQNNGV. CDR3 size: 16 residues. CDR3 nucleotide sequence: TGTGCCAGCAGCTCGTTTGGGGGGAGCTCCTACAATGAGCAGTTCTTC. Translated: CASSSFGGSSYNEQFF.

This clonotype was detected a few times. The chain has TRBV4-3 and TRBJ1-1; 8 nucleotides line up with TRBD1. Germline CDR1 LGHNA, CDR2 YSLEER. The J segment lost 7 bases and the V segment lost 3 bases, leaving 7 bases of the junction unmatched. There are 14 residues in the CDR3. CDR3 loop: CASSQRQGPLEAFF. CDR3 nucleotides: TGCGCCAGCAGCCAGCGACAGGGGCCCCTTGAAGCTTTCTTT.

J is TRBJ2-1 and V is TRBV10-1, with 7 positions matching TRBD1. V shed 8 bases and J 0 bases; nucleotides not matched to a gene: 4. Per germline, CDR1 WNHNN and CDR2 SYGVQD (reference sequence). The CDR3 covers 14 residues. CDR3 nucleotide sequence: TGCGCCAGCCGTCGGGACAGCTCCTACAATGAGCAGTTCTTC. This encodes CASRRDSSYNEQFF.